This is a list of T cell receptor beta chains from one sample in a study of T cells in Graves' hyperthyroidism and ophthalmopathy. TCRdb re-called the multiplex PCR reads through MiXCR, storing one row per CDR3 protein. This sample has roughly 330,000 distinct CDR3 sequences, with approximately 15% found just once. The sample comprised blood. These receptors were obtained from a man between 25 and 39 years old with Graves' hyperthyroidism. CDR3s include the opening cysteine and the closing phenylalanine or tryptophan. The D gene is left open where the match is weak. A row's size may be missing; if present it is once, few, many or a size class.

j_call	v_call	clone_size	d_call	cdr3_nt	cdr3_aa
TRBJ2-1	TRBV10-3	many	NA	TGTGCCATCAGTAGGGACGGGGGTGAGCAGTTCTTC	CAISRDGGEQFF
TRBJ2-2	TRBV7-9	few	TRBD1	TGTGCCAGCAGCCTTGACAGGGGGCTGGATTTCGGGGAGCTGTTTTTT	CASSLDRGLDFGELFF
TRBJ2-7	TRBV18	many	NA	TGTGCCAGCTCACCGAACCGGGAGTCTCCTGGCGAGCAGTACTTC	CASSPNRESPGEQYF
TRBJ2-1	TRBV7-8	many	NA	TGTGCCAGCAGCGTCGGGGGTCCGGAGCAGTTCTTC	CASSVGGPEQFF
TRBJ2-7	TRBV28	many	NA	TGTGCCAGCAGTTTCTCCGGGGCTAGTTTTTTCGCCTACGAGCAGTACTTC	CASSFSGASFFAYEQYF
TRBJ2-7	TRBV4-2	NA	TRBD1	TGTGCCAGCAGCCAGAAGTCGACAGGGACAGCTCCCTACGAGCAGTACTTC	CASSQKSTGTAPYEQYF
TRBJ2-7	TRBV28	many	TRBD1	TGTGCCAGCAGTCCTCTTGGGACAGGGTGGTACGAGCAGTACTTC	CASSPLGTGWYEQYF
TRBJ2-5	TRBV28	NA	TRBD1	TGTGCCAGCAGTAAGACAGGGTTTGGGGCGGAGACCCAGTACTTC	CASSKTGFGAETQYF
TRBJ1-2	TRBV24-1	few	NA	TGTGCCACCAGTGATCCGAGGACAGCCAGAGGATCCCATAACTATGGCTACACCTTC	CATSDPRTARGSHNYGYTF
TRBJ2-6	TRBV3-1	NA	NA	TGTGCCAGCAGCCATCGGGGTGGCTCTGGGGCCAACGTCCTGACTTTC	CASSHRGGSGANVLTF
TRBJ2-3	TRBV29-1	many	TRBD2	TGCAGCGTTACTAGCGGAAATTTGGCAGATACGCAGTATTTT	CSVTSGNLADTQYF
TRBJ1-2	TRBV28	NA	NA	TGTGCCAGCAGTCGACTCCCTAGGACAGCTTTTGACTATGGCTACACCTTC	CASSRLPRTAFDYGYTF
TRBJ1-1	TRBV14	many	NA	TGTGCCAGCAGCCCCCAGTCGGGGTGGAGAGCTTTCTTT	CASSPQSGWRAFF
TRBJ2-1	TRBV19	NA	TRBD2	TGTGCCAGAGCCTCCCCCCCGGGAGGCGGTGTGAATGAGCAGTTCTTC	CARASPPGGGVNEQFF
TRBJ2-7	TRBV2	many	TRBD1	TGTGCCAGCAAGGACAGGGGCTACGAGCAGTACTTC	CASKDRGYEQYF
TRBJ1-2	TRBV19	few	NA	TGTGCCAGTAGTCCCTCCACGCCACACTATGGCTACACCTTC	CASSPSTPHYGYTF
TRBJ2-7	TRBV7-2	many	TRBD2	TGTGCCAGCAGCCCTTCTAGCGGGCGCTCCTACGAGCAGTACTTC	CASSPSSGRSYEQYF
TRBJ2-7	TRBV13	few	TRBD2	TGTGCCAGCAGCTTAGTTGGCAGCGGGAAGTACGAGCAGTACTTC	CASSLVGSGKYEQYF
TRBJ2-4	TRBV6-1	many	TRBD1	TGTGCCACCCTCTCCCACAGGGGGGACATTCAGTACTTC	CATLSHRGDIQYF
TRBJ1-4	TRBV5-1	few	TRBD1	TGCGCCAGCAGTTCGAGGGGGCGGACTGAAAAGCTGTTTTTT	CASSSRGRTEKLFF
TRBJ2-2	TRBV10-3	many	NA	TGTGCCATCAGCAATTCAGGGTACACCGGGGAGCTGTTTTTT	CAISNSGYTGELFF
TRBJ2-2	TRBV5-1	few	NA	TGCGCCAGCAGCTTGAATGGGGGCCCTACTTTCTCGAACACCGGGGAGCTGGTTTTT	CASSLNGGPTFSNTGELVF
TRBJ1-1	TRBV10-2	few	TRBD1	TGCGCCAGCATACTACAGGGGTGGACTGAAGCTTTCTTT	CASILQGWTEAFF
TRBJ2-7	TRBV20-1	many	NA	TGCAGTGCTACCCCCGCCTACGAGCAGTACTTC	CSATPAYEQYF
TRBJ1-1	TRBV12-3/TRBV12-4	few	NA	TGTGCCAGCAGTTTCTCCCAGGGGCGGGTTGAAGCTCTCTTT	CASSFSQGRVEALF
TRBJ1-2	TRBV7-9	many	NA	TGTGCCAGCAGCTTAGACACCCGCGGGGAGATACAATATGGCTACACCTTC	CASSLDTRGEIQYGYTF
TRBJ2-7	TRBV28	NA	TRBD1	TGTGCCAGCAGTTTAGGCCCCGACGAGACAGGGGAACCTACCTACGAGCAGTACTTC	CASSLGPDETGEPTYEQYF
TRBJ2-7	TRBV7-2	many	TRBD2	TGTGCCAGCAGCCCGGAAGCCGGGACTAGCGGGAGAGGCAACGAGCAGTACTTC	CASSPEAGTSGRGNEQYF
TRBJ1-3	TRBV11-3	NA	NA	TGTGCCAGCAGCTTAATCGGACGGCACTCTGGAAACACCATATATTTT	CASSLIGRHSGNTIYF
TRBJ2-3	TRBV20-1	many	TRBD1	TGCAGTGCAAGGGACAGGGGTAGATCAGATACGCAGTATTTT	CSARDRGRSDTQYF
TRBJ1-1	TRBV9	few	NA	TGTGCCAGCAGCGCGGGACACCAGAACACTGAAGCTTTCTTT	CASSAGHQNTEAFF
TRBJ2-1	TRBV20-1	many	NA	TGCAGTGCTTGGGGAGTCGAAGAGCAGTTCTTC	CSAWGVEEQFF
TRBJ1-1	TRBV7-9	NA	TRBD1	TGTGCCAGCATCAAGGGGGCGGGGAGCACTGAAGCTTTCTTT	CASIKGAGSTEAFF
TRBJ1-4	TRBV3-1	NA	NA	TGTGCCAGCAGCCCCCAGACTAATGAAAAACTGTTTTTT	CASSPQTNEKLFF
TRBJ2-6	TRBV12-3/TRBV12-4	many	NA	TGTGCCAGCAGTTTGGGGACCAACTCTGGGGCCAACGTCCTGACTTTC	CASSLGTNSGANVLTF
TRBJ2-2	TRBV20-1	NA	NA	TGCAGTGCCCCCACTAGCACCGGGGAGCTGTTTTTT	CSAPTSTGELFF
TRBJ2-1	TRBV27	many	TRBD2	TGTGCCAGCAGTTCCTCTAGCGGGAGGCTCTCCTACAATGAGCAGTTCTTC	CASSSSSGRLSYNEQFF
TRBJ2-2	TRBV5-1	few	NA	TGCGCCAGCAGCTCGGATTCGGGGCCCGGGGAGCTGTTTTTT	CASSSDSGPGELFF
TRBJ2-5	TRBV20-1	many	NA	TGCAGTGCTCGCTTAGCGAGAGAAGAGACCCAGTACTTC	CSARLAREETQYF
TRBJ2-3	TRBV7-9	NA	NA	TGTGCCAGCAGCGCCCTCCGGGGCACCACACCTGATACGCAGTATTTT	CASSALRGTTPDTQYF
TRBJ2-1	TRBV20-1	many	NA	TGCAGTGCTAGAGGCGGGGCTAGCCCCCATGAGCAGTTCTTC	CSARGGASPHEQFF
TRBJ2-4	TRBV9	NA	NA	TGTGCCAGCAGCGTAGCCCTCCTGGGTGGAGCCAAAAACATTCAGTACTTC	CASSVALLGGAKNIQYF
TRBJ2-3	TRBV28	NA	TRBD2	TGTGCCAGCAGTCGGGGACTAGAACAACGCACAGATACGCAGTATTTT	CASSRGLEQRTDTQYF
TRBJ2-5	TRBV29-1	many	NA	TGCAGCGTTGTACGACAGCAAGAGACCCAGTACTTC	CSVVRQQETQYF
TRBJ2-5	TRBV7-9	NA	TRBD1	TGTGCCAGCAGCCCCCGGGGACAGGGTGAGACCCAGTACTTC	CASSPRGQGETQYF
TRBJ2-3	TRBV12-3/TRBV12-4	many	NA	TGTGCCAGCAAATGGCGGCCTGACACAGATACGCAGTATTTT	CASKWRPDTDTQYF
TRBJ1-1	TRBV9	few	NA	TGTGCCAGCAGCGTGGGGCAGGGTGAAGCTTTCTTT	CASSVGQGEAFF
TRBJ1-1	TRBV5-1	few	NA	TGCGCCAGCAGCCCCGGCAGCGGATCGGCTTTCTTT	CASSPGSGSAFF
TRBJ1-1	TRBV12-3/TRBV12-4	NA	TRBD1	TGTGCCAGCAGACCGGGACAGGGTTTCGCTGAAGCTTTCTTT	CASRPGQGFAEAFF
TRBJ1-2	TRBV12-3/TRBV12-4	few	TRBD1	TGTGCCAGCAGTCCAAGACAGGGGGACGGCTACACCTTC	CASSPRQGDGYTF
TRBJ2-3	TRBV7-8	NA	NA	TGTGCCAGCAGCTTAGCGACTTCGCCAGATACGCAGTATTTT	CASSLATSPDTQYF
TRBJ2-1	TRBV12-3/TRBV12-4	few	NA	TGTGCCAGCAGGACCATCCTGAATATTGGGGGGTATTACAATGAGCAGTTCTTC	CASRTILNIGGYYNEQFF
TRBJ2-3	TRBV6-2/TRBV6-3	few	TRBD2	TGTGCCAGCAGTCCTACGCGACGGGGACTAGCGGGAGGGAACAATACGCAGTATTTT	CASSPTRRGLAGGNNTQYF
TRBJ2-1	TRBV19	few	NA	TGTGCCAGTAGTATCTCCTATGAGCAGTTCTTC	CASSISYEQFF
TRBJ2-1	TRBV28	few	TRBD2	TGTGCCAGCAGTGGCTGGCGGGAGAGCAGTATCTCCTACAATGAGCAGTTCTTC	CASSGWRESSISYNEQFF